These T cell receptor beta chains were read from a single sample in a study of T cell repertoires in cytomegalovirus infection. The antigens of these receptors remain unknown. TCRdb ran MiXCR on the reads and lists one entry per CDR3 protein. Here the sample spans 550,000 to 700,000 distinct CDR3 sequences, roughly 42% being singletons. The sample was cultured PBMCs, taken from culture after CMV antigen stimulation. The receptors stem from a human donor in good health (CMV status not recorded). Some clones in this sample may be carry-over from other donors' samples. Each CDR3 is given with its conserved first and last residue. A D gene is named only where the DNA matches it firmly. Some rows have no size entry. The others give once, few or many, or a class for an expanded clone.

size	V	J	D	CDR3	DNA
few	TRBV6-5	TRBJ2-3	TRBD1	CASSVRDRGPVTQYF	TGTGCCAGCAGTGTCCGGGACAGGGGCCCAGTTACGCAGTATTTT
-	TRBV10-2	TRBJ2-3	-	CASSNGILGQYF	TGCGCCAGCAGTAACGGGATCCTAGGGCAGTATTTT
-	TRBV7-6	TRBJ1-3	-	CASSLARSGNTIYF	TGTGCCAGCAGCTTAGCCAGGTCTGGAAACACCATATATTTT
-	TRBV4-1	TRBJ1-4	-	CASSQDGRQRNEKLFF	TGCGCCAGCAGCCAAGACGGTCGGCAGAGGAATGAAAAACTGTTTTTT
-	TRBV5-6	TRBJ1-3	-	CASSLAGGVSGNTIYF	TGTGCCAGCAGCTTGGCCGGAGGGGTCTCTGGAAACACCATATATTTT
few	TRBV12-3/TRBV12-4	TRBJ2-1	-	CASSFGTLTDEQFF	TGTGCCAGCAGTTTTGGGACCCTGACGGATGAGCAGTTCTTC
-	TRBV6-5	TRBJ2-7	TRBD1	CASSYWATGSPYEQYF	TGTGCCAGCAGTTACTGGGCGACAGGGAGCCCCTACGAGCAGTACTTC
few	TRBV12-3/TRBV12-4	TRBJ1-5	-	CASSEGGHPEPQHF	TGTGCCAGCAGCGAAGGGGGACACCCGGAGCCCCAGCATTTT
-	TRBV11-2	TRBJ1-2	-	CASSSGPDGYTF	TGTGCCAGCAGCTCGGGCCCCGATGGCTACACCTTC
-	TRBV4-1	TRBJ2-7	-	CASSQDSVGGGLEQYF	TGCGCCAGCAGCCAAGATAGCGTTGGTGGGGGGCTTGAGCAGTACTTC
-	TRBV7-2	TRBJ1-2	TRBD1	CASTLGGRSSGGYTF	TGTGCCAGCACCTTAGGGGGCCGGTCGAGTGGAGGCTACACCTTC
few	TRBV6-6	TRBJ1-2	-	CASSYGRGTYYSNYGYTF	TGTGCCAGCAGTTACGGACGCGGGACTTACTACTCTAACTATGGCTACACCTTC
-	TRBV12-3/TRBV12-4	TRBJ2-5	TRBD2	CASSIIAGGAQETQYF	TGTGCCAGCAGTATAATAGCGGGGGGCGCACAAGAGACCCAGTACTTC
-	TRBV20-1	TRBJ1-5	-	CSARGQYGTYSNQPQHF	TGCAGTGCTCGTGGACAGTATGGGACTTATAGCAATCAGCCCCAGCATTTT
-	TRBV7-6	TRBJ2-1	TRBD2	CASSQGTRRNAEQFF	TGTGCCAGCAGTCAGGGGACTAGGAGGAACGCTGAGCAGTTCTTC
-	TRBV6-2/TRBV6-3	TRBJ1-5	-	CASKARMRSNQPQHF	TGTGCCAGCAAGGCAAGGATGCGAAGCAATCAGCCCCAGCATTTT
-	TRBV6-8	TRBJ2-5	-	CASSGSQSLETQYF	TGTGCCAGCAGTGGCTCTCAGAGTTTAGAGACCCAGTACTTC
few	TRBV7-9	TRBJ2-1	TRBD2	CASRSSGRGSYNEQFF	TGTGCCAGCAGATCTAGCGGGAGAGGCTCCTACAATGAGCAGTTCTTC
-	TRBV12-3/TRBV12-4	TRBJ1-4	TRBD1	CASSTRTGTNEKLFF	TGTGCCAGCAGCACTCGGACAGGGACTAATGAAAAACTGTTTTTT
-	TRBV15	TRBJ1-2	TRBD1	CATSTGTGADGYTF	TGTGCCACCAGCACCGGGACAGGGGCTGATGGCTACACCTTC
-	TRBV5-5	TRBJ2-2	-	CASSLVTLGELFF	TGTGCCAGCAGCTTGGTGACGCTCGGGGAGCTGTTTTTT
-	TRBV2	TRBJ1-2	-	CASTPPGTNYGYTF	TGTGCCAGCACCCCCCCGGGGACCAACTATGGCTACACCTTC
many	TRBV4-1	TRBJ2-2	-	CASSQNTGELFF	TGCGCCAGCAGCCAAAACACCGGGGAGCTGTTTTTT
few	TRBV2	TRBJ1-1	-	CASSPWGGPNTEAFF	TGTGCCAGCAGTCCGTGGGGGGGACCTAACACTGAAGCTTTCTTT
-	TRBV7-2	TRBJ1-6	-	CASSLSVRWGSPLHF	TGTGCCAGCAGCTTATCGGTCAGATGGGGTTCACCCCTCCACTTT
many	TRBV12-3/TRBV12-4	TRBJ2-3	-	CASSPGTNTQYF	TGTGCCAGCAGCCCCGGGACAAATACGCAGTATTTT
-	TRBV6-2/TRBV6-3	TRBJ1-5	TRBD1	CASSDGTGDKGEHF	TGTGCCAGCAGTGATGGGACAGGGGACAAGGGCGAGCATTTT
-	TRBV7-2	TRBJ2-5	TRBD2	CASSLRTFFRTSGRGETQYF	TGTGCCAGCAGCTTAAGAACCTTCTTTAGGACTAGCGGGAGGGGAGAGACCCAGTACTTC